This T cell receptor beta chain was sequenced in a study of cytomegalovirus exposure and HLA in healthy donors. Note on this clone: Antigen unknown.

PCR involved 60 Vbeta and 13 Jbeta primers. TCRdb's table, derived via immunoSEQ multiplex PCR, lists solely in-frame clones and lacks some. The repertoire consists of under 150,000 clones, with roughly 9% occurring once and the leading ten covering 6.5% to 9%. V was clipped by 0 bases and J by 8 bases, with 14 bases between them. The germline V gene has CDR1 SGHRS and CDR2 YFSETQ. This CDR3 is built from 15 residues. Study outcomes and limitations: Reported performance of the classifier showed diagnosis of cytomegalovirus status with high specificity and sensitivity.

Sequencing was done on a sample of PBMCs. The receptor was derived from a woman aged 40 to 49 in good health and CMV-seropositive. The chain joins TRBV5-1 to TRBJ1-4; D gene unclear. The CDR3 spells CASSLANGPGEKLFF. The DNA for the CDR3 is TGCGCCAGCAGCTTGGCGAACGGGCCGGGGGAAAAACTGTTTTTT.